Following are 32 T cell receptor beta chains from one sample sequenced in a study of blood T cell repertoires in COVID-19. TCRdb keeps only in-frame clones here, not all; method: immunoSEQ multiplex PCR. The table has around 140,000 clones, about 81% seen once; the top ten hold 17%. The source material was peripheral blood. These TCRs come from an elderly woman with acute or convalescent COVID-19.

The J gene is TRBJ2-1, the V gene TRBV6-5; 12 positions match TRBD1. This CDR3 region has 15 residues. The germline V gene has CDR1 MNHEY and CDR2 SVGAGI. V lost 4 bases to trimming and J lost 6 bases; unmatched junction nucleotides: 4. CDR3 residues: CASSSGGQGANEQFF. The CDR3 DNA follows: TGTGCCAGCAGTTCCGGGGGACAGGGGGCCAATGAGCAGTTCTTC.

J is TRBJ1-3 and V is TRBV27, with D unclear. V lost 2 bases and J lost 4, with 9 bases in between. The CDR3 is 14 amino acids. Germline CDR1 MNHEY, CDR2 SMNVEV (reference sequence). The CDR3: CASSLSGPGNTIYF. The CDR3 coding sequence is TGTGCCAGCAGTTTAAGTGGGCCCGGAAACACCATATATTTT.

CDR3 in amino acids: CATADRYPGTSGRDEQFF. The CDR3, as DNA: TGTGCCACCGCAGACCGGTATCCCGGGACTAGCGGGAGAGATGAGCAGTTCTTC. The rearrangement uses TRBV28 and TRBJ2-1, with 14 bases lining up with TRBD2. The CDR3 is 18 residues long. V gave up 10 bases and J gave up 8 bases; unmatched junction bases: 19. Per the germline V gene, CDR1 is MDHEN and CDR2 is SYDVKM.

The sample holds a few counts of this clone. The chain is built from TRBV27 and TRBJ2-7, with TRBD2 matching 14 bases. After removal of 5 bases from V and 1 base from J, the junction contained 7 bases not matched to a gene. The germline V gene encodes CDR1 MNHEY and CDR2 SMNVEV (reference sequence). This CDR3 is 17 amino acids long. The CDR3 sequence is CASSQGGLAGDSYEQYF. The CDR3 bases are TGTGCCAGCAGTCAAGGGGGACTAGCGGGAGATTCCTACGAGCAGTACTTC.

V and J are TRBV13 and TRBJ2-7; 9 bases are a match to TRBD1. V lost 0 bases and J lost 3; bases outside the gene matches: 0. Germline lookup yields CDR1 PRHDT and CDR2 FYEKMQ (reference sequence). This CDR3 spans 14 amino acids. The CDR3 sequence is CASSLGDRGYEQYF. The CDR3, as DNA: TGTGCCAGCAGCTTAGGGGACAGGGGCTACGAGCAGTACTTC.

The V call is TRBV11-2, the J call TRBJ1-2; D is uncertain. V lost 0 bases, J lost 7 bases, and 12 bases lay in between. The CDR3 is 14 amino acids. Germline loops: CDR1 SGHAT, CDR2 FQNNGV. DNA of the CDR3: TGTGCCAGCAGCTTAGACCCCGGCCAGGTTGGCTACACCTTC. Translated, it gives CASSLDPGQVGYTF.

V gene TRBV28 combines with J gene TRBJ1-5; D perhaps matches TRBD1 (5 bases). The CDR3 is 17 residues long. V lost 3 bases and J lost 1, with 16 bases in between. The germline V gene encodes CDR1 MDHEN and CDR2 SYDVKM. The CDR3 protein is CASSFSGRVVSNQPQHF. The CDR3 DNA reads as TGTGCCAGCAGTTTTTCGGGCAGGGTCGTCAGCAATCAGCCCCAGCATTTT.

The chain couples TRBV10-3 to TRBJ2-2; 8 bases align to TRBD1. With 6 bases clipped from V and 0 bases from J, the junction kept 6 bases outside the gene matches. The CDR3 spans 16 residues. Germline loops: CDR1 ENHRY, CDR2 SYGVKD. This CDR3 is CAIRDRERANTGELFF. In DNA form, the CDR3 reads TGTGCCATCAGGGACAGGGAGAGGGCGAACACCGGGGAGCTGTTTTTT.

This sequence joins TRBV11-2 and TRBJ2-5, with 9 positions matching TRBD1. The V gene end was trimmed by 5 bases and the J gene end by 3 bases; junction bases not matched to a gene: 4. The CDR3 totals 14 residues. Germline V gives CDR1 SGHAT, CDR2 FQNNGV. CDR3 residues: CASSPGTGKETQYF. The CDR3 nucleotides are TGTGCCAGCAGCCCCGGGACAGGGAAAGAGACCCAGTACTTC. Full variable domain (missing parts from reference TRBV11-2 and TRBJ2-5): EAGVAQSPRYKIIEKRQSVAFWCNPISGHATLYWYQQILGQGPKLLIQFQNNGVVDDSQLPKDRFSAERLKGVDSTLKIQPAKLEDSAVYLCASSPGTGKETQYFGPGTRLLVL.

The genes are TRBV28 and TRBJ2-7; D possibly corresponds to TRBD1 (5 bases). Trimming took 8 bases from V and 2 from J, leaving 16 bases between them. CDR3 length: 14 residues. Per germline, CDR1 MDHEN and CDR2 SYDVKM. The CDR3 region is CASRSKPRAYEQYF. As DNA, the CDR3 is TGTGCCAGCCGATCTAAGCCCAGGGCCTACGAGCAGTACTTC.

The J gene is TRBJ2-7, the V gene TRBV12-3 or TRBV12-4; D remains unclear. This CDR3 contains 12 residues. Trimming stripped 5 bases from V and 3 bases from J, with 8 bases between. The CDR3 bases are TGTGCCAGCAGTCCGAGATTCTACGAGCAGTACTTC. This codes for CASSPRFYEQYF.

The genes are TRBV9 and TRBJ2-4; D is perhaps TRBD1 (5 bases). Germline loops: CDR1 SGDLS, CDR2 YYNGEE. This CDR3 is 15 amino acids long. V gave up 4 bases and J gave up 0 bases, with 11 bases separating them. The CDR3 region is CASSLQGLAKNIQYF. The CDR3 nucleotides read TGTGCCAGCAGCCTCCAGGGTCTAGCCAAAAACATTCAGTACTTC.

This chain's CDR3 is CASSLQGPSTDTQYF. Written as DNA, the CDR3 is TGTGCCAGCAGCCTACAGGGCCCTAGCACAGATACGCAGTATTTT. This chain uses TRBV7-9 with TRBJ2-3; D may be TRBD1 (6 bases). The ends were cut back, 5 bases at V and 0 bases at J, with 12 bases in the middle. Germline values: CDR1 SEHNR, CDR2 FQNEAQ (reference sequence). The CDR3 has 15 residues.

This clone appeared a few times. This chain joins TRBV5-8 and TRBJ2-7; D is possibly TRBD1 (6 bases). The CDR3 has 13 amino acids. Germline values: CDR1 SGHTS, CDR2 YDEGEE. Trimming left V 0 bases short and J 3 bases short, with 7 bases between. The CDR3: CASSLDRVYEQYF. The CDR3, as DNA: TGTGCCAGCAGCTTGGACAGGGTCTACGAGCAGTACTTC.

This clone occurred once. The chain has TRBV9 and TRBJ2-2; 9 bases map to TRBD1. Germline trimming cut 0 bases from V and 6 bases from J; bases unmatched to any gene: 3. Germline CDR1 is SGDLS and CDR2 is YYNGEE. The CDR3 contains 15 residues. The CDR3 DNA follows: TGTGCCAGCAGCGTAGGGGACAGGGACCCCGGGGAGCTGTTTTTT. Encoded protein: CASSVGDRDPGELFF. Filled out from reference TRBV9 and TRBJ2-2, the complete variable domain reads DSGVTQTPKHLITATGQRVTLRCSPRSGDLSVYWYQQSLDQGLQFLIQYYNGEERAKGNILERFSAQQFPDLHSELNLSSLELGDSALYFCASSVGDRDPGELFFGEGSRLTVL.

The CDR3 nucleotides read TGCAGCGGACGGACCGGGATCGACACTGAAGCTTTCTTT. Protein product: CSGRTGIDTEAFF. V and J are TRBV29-1 and TRBJ1-1; no reliable D call. The CDR3 covers 13 residues. Trimming stripped 7 bases from V and 3 bases from J, with 15 bases between. Germline V gives CDR1 SQVTM, CDR2 ANQGSEA.

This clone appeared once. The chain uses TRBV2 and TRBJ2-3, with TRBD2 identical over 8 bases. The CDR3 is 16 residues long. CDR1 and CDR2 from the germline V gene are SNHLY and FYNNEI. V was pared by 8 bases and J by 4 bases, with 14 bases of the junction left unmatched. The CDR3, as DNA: TGTGCCAGCGGTGGGATCGGGGGGGCCGACTCAGATACGCAGTATTTT. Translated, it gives CASGGIGGADSDTQYF.

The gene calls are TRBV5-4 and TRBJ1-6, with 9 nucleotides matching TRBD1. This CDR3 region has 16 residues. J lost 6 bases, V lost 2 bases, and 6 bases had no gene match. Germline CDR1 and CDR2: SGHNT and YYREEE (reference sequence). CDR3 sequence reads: CASSLGTGQANSPLHF. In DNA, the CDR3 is TGTGCCAGCAGCTTAGGGACAGGGCAAGCTAATTCACCCCTCCACTTT. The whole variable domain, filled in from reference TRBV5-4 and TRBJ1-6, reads ETGVTQSPTHLIKTRGQQVTLRCSSQSGHNTVSWYQQALGQGPQFIFQYYREEENGRGNFPPRFSGLQFPNYSSELNVNALELDDSALYLCASSLGTGQANSPLHFGNGTRLTVT.

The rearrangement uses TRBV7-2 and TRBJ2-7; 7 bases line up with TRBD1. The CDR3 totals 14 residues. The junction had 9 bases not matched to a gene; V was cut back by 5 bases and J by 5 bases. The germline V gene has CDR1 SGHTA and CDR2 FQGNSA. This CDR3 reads CASSPRWQGDEQYF. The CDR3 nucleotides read TGTGCCAGCAGCCCGAGGTGGCAGGGGGACGAGCAGTACTTC.

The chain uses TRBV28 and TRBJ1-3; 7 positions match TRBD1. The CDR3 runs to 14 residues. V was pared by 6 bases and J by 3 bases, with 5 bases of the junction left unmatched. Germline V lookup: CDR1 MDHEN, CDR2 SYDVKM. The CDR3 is CASRSGGSGNTIYF. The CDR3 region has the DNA TGTGCCAGCAGATCAGGGGGAAGTGGAAACACCATATATTTT.

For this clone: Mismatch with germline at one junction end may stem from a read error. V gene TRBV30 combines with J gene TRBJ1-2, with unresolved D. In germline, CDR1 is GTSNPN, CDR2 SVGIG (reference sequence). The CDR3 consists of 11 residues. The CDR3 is CAWSVLDGYTF. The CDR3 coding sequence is TGTGCCTGGAGTGTACTTGATGGTTACACCTTC.

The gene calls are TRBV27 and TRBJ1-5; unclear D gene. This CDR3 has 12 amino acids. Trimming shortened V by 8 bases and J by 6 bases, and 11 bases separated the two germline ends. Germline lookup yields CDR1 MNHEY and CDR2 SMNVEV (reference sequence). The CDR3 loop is CASGPLSQPQHF. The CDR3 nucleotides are TGTGCCAGCGGTCCCCTCAGTCAGCCCCAGCATTTT.

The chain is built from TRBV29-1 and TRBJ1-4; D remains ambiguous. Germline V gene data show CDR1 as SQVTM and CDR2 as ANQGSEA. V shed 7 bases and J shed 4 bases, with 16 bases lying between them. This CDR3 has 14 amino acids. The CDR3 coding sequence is TGCAGCGGCCTACGCCGGGGTGGTAATGAAAAACTGTTTTTT. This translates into CSGLRRGGNEKLFF.

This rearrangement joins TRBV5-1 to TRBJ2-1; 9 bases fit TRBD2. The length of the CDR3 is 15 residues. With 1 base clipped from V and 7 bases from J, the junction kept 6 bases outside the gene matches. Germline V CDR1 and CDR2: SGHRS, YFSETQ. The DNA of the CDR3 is TGCGCCAGCAGCTTGATGCGGGGGGGACAGAATGAGCAGTTCTTC. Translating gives CASSLMRGGQNEQFF.

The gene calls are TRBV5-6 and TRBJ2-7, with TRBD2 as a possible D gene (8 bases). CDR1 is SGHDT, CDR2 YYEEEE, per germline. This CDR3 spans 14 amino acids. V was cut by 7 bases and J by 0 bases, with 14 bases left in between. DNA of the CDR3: TGTGCCAGCCCCGGGGGGGACAGCTCCTACGAGCAGTACTTC. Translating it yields CASPGGDSSYEQYF.

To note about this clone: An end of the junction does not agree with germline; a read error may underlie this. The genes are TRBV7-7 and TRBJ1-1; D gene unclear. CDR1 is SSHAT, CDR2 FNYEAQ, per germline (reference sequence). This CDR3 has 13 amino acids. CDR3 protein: CASSLRRNTEAFF. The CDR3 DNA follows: TGTGCTAGCAGCTTAAGGAGGAACACTGAAGCTTTCTTT.

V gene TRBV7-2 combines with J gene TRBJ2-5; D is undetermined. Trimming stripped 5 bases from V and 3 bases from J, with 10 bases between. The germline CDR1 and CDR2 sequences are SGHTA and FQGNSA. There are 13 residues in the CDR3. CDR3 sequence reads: CASSRSVEETQYF. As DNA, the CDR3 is TGTGCCAGCAGCCGGTCGGTTGAAGAGACCCAGTACTTC.

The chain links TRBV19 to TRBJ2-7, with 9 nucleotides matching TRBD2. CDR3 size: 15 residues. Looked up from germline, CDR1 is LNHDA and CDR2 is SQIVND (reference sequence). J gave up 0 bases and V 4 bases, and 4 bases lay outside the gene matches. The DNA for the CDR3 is TGTGCCAGTAGTAGCGGGAGGGCAAGCTCCTACGAGCAGTACTTC. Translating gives CASSSGRASSYEQYF.

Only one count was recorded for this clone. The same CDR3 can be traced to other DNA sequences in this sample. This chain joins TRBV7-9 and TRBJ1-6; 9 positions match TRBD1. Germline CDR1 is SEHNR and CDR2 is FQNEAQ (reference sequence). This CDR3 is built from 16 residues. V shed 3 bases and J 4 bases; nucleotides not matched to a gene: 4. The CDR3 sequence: CASSLGQGFYNSPLHF. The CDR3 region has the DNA TGTGCCAGCAGCTTGGGACAGGGTTTTTATAATTCACCCCTCCACTTT.

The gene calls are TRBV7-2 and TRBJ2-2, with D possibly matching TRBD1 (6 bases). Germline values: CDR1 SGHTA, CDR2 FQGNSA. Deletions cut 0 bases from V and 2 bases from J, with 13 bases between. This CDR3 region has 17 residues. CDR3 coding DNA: TGTGCCAGCAGCTTAGCGGGATCAGGGGCTAACACCGGGGAGCTGTTTTTT. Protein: CASSLAGSGANTGELFF.

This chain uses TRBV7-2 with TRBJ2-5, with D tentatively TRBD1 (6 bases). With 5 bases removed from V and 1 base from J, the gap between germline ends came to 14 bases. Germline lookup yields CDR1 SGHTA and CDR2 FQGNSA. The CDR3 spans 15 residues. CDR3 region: CASSTGTIRQETQYF. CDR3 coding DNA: TGTGCCAGCAGCACCGGGACAATACGCCAAGAGACCCAGTACTTC.

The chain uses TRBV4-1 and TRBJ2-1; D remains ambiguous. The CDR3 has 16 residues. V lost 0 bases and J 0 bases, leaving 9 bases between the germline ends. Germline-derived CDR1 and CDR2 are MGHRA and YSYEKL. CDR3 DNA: TGCGCCAGCAGCCAAGAATCATGGAGCTCCTACAATGAGCAGTTCTTC. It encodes CASSQESWSSYNEQFF.